The 18 T cell receptor beta chains given below trace back to one sample, sequenced in a study of blood T cell repertoires in COVID-19. Data came from immunoSEQ multiplex PCR; TCRdb stores just in-frame clones and leaves some out. The sample comprises about 260,000 clones, about nine tenths of which are singletons, and 2.5% to 3.5% rests with the top ten. The sequenced sample was PBMCs or T cells enriched from blood (not recorded which). The receptors were gathered from a woman aged 45-59 years who had recovered from COVID-19.

This sequence joins TRBV28 and TRBJ1-1; TRBD1 is a possible D gene (6 bases). This CDR3 is built from 17 residues. V lost 4 bases and J 0 bases, leaving 18 bases between the germline ends. Germline V gene sequence: CDR1 MDHEN, CDR2 SYDVKM. This CDR3 reads CASSSHSTGLMNTEAFF. The CDR3 nucleotides are TGTGCCAGCAGTTCCCATTCCACAGGGCTCATGAACACTGAAGCTTTCTTT.

The chain has TRBV11-1 and TRBJ2-2, with no clear D. The CDR3 loop spans 13 amino acids. V was trimmed by 4 bases and J by 7 bases, leaving 10 bases between them. Germline V lookup: CDR1 SGHAT, CDR2 FQDESV (reference sequence). The CDR3 loop reads CASSSNRRGELFF. The CDR3 coding sequence is TGTGCCAGCAGCTCCAACAGACGCGGGGAGCTGTTTTTT.

This clone was found once. The chain links TRBV3-1 (or the pseudogene TRBV3-2) to TRBJ2-3, with 10 positions matching TRBD1. Germline-derived CDR1 and CDR2 are LGHDT and YNNKEL (reference sequence). The CDR3 is 15 amino acids. Trimming removed 6 bases from V and 0 bases from J; junction bases left unmatched: 3. The CDR3 region is CASRGDRGSTDTQYF. The CDR3 nucleotides read TGTGCCAGCAGAGGGGACAGGGGAAGCACAGATACGCAGTATTTT.

The V call is TRBV7-2, the J call TRBJ2-1; D remains unclear. V lost 2 bases, J lost 2 bases, and 7 bases lay in between. CDR3 length: 14 residues. Per germline, CDR1 SGHTA and CDR2 FQGNSA. CDR3 DNA sequence: TGTGCCAGCAGCTTAAGTGGGCCCTACAATGAGCAGTTCTTC. Translating gives CASSLSGPYNEQFF.

This chain links TRBV5-1 with TRBJ1-2; D unresolved. Germline assignment: CDR1 SGHRS and CDR2 YFSETQ. The CDR3 spans 12 residues. Trimming pared 5 bases from V and 8 bases from J, leaving 13 bases between. The CDR3 loop reads CASREAQFGYTF. The CDR3 DNA follows: TGCGCCAGCAGAGAGGCCCAGTTCGGCTACACCTTC.

This clone was detected a few times. V is TRBV24-1 and J is TRBJ2-1, with 10 bases fitting TRBD1. Germline-derived CDR1 and CDR2 are KGHDR and SFDVKD. The CDR3 totals 16 residues. The junction had 11 bases not matched to a gene; V was cut back by 7 bases and J by 6 bases. In nucleotides, the CDR3 is TGTGCCACCAGCGATACCGGGACAGGGGAACGCAATGAGCAGTTCTTC. Protein: CATSDTGTGERNEQFF.

The V call is TRBV5-5, the J call TRBJ2-7; 14 positions agree with TRBD2. The CDR3 spans 15 residues. V was pared by 4 bases and J by 5 bases, with 5 bases of the junction left unmatched. Germline CDR1 is SGHKS and CDR2 is YYEKEE (reference sequence). The CDR3 sequence is CASSGRTSGRNEQYF. CDR3 DNA sequence: TGTGCCAGCAGCGGGAGGACTAGCGGGAGGAACGAGCAGTACTTC.

This chain uses TRBV7-9 with TRBJ2-3; TRBD2 aligns across 8 bases. The CDR3 extends over 15 amino acids. Germline loops: CDR1 SEHNR, CDR2 FQNEAQ (reference sequence). V lost 5 bases and J lost 2; bases outside the gene matches: 6. The CDR3: CASSGGTRFTDTQYF. The CDR3 bases are TGTGCCAGCAGCGGCGGGACTAGATTCACAGATACGCAGTATTTT. Combining the CDR3 with reference TRBV7-9 and TRBJ2-3 gives the whole variable domain DTGVSQNPRHKITKRGQNVTFRCDPISEHNRLYWYRQTLGQGPEFLTYFQNEAQLEKSRLLSDRFSAERPKGSFSTLEIQRTEQGDSAMYLCASSGGTRFTDTQYFGPGTRLTVL.

DNA for the CDR3: TGCGCCAGCAGCTTGGCTGGGACTGCGACGGGTGGAAACACCATATATTTT. It encodes CASSLAGTATGGNTIYF. V gene TRBV5-1 combines with J gene TRBJ1-3; maybe TRBD1 (5 bases). The germline V gene has CDR1 SGHRS and CDR2 YFSETQ. The CDR3 runs 17 residues. V was cut by 0 bases and J by 3 bases, with 16 bases left in between.

The CDR3 DNA reads TGTGCCAGCAGTTTAGGTACAGGGTCCAATCAGCCCCAGCATTTT. Its protein product is CASSLGTGSNQPQHF. The chain joins TRBV27 to TRBJ1-5, with D tentatively TRBD1 (6 bases). This CDR3 region has 15 residues. V was cut by 2 bases and J by 3 bases, with 11 bases left in between. Germline-derived CDR1 and CDR2 are MNHEY and SMNVEV (reference sequence).

The chain couples TRBV11-2 to TRBJ2-7; TRBD2 is a possible D gene (5 bases). Germline assignment: CDR1 SGHAT and CDR2 FQNNGV. CDR3 length: 13 amino acids. The germline V and J ends were trimmed by 6 bases and 1 base, with 10 bases remaining between them. CDR3 residues: CASREVESYEQYF. DNA of the CDR3: TGTGCCAGCAGGGAGGTTGAGTCCTACGAGCAGTACTTC. The full variable domain, in which reference TRBV11-2 and TRBJ2-7 provide the parts outside the CDR3, is EAGVAQSPRYKIIEKRQSVAFWCNPISGHATLYWYQQILGQGPKLLIQFQNNGVVDDSQLPKDRFSAERLKGVDSTLKIQPAKLEDSAVYLCASREVESYEQYFGPGTRLTVT.

This sequence joins TRBV6-5 and TRBJ2-7; D is unclear. Germline values: CDR1 MNHEY, CDR2 SVGAGI. V lost 5 bases and J lost 6, with 11 bases in between. This CDR3 is 12 amino acids long. CDR3 DNA: TGTGCCAGCAGTACTCCATTCGGCGAGCAGTACTTC. Its protein product is CASSTPFGEQYF.

This clone has a count of ten or more. The chain links TRBV5-4 to TRBJ1-1; D is perhaps TRBD1 (6 bases). The CDR3 totals 15 residues. Germline CDR1 and CDR2: SGHNT and YYREEE (reference sequence). V shed 0 bases and J shed 7 bases, with 16 bases lying between them. CDR3 sequence: CASSLARGGAVEAFF. The DNA for the CDR3 is TGTGCCAGCAGCTTGGCCAGGGGTGGGGCGGTTGAAGCTTTCTTT.

This clone has a handful of counts. CDR3 sequence reads: CSARGTAYEQYF. Written as DNA, the CDR3 is TGCAGCGCCCGGGGGACAGCATACGAGCAGTACTTC. The chain carries TRBV29-1 and TRBJ2-7; perhaps TRBD1 as D (7 bases). There are 12 residues in the CDR3. Germline V gives CDR1 SQVTM, CDR2 ANQGSEA. V lost 7 bases and J lost 4, with 14 bases in between.

The chain carries TRBV5-6 and TRBJ1-2, with a possible D match to TRBD1 (5 bases). CDR1 SGHDT and CDR2 YYEEEE come from the germline V gene. Trimming pared 0 bases from V and 7 bases from J, leaving 10 bases between. The CDR3 is 13 residues long. The CDR3 reads CASSLERRGGYTF. CDR3 in DNA: TGTGCCAGCAGCTTGGAGCGAAGGGGTGGCTACACCTTC.

The CDR3 reads CASSPGLATEAFF. The DNA for the CDR3 is TGTGCCAGCAGCCCCGGACTGGCCACTGAAGCTTTCTTT. The rearrangement links TRBV3-1 (or the pseudogene TRBV3-2) to TRBJ1-1; no clear D gene. Germline CDR1 LGHDT, CDR2 YNNKEL (reference sequence). The CDR3 is 13 amino acids. Trimming removed 4 bases at V and 4 bases at J, with 10 bases between.

A remark on this clone: Additional DNA sequences in this sample encode the identical CDR3. V gene TRBV7-2 combines with J gene TRBJ1-2; D is unclear. The ends were cut back, 6 bases at V and 8 bases at J, with 19 bases in the middle. CDR3 size: 14 residues. The germline CDR1 and CDR2 sequences are SGHTA and FQGNSA. CDR3 DNA: TGTGCCAGCAGTGCCTCGGGAGCTCCAAGGGGCTACACCTTC. This sequence encodes CASSASGAPRGYTF. The full variable domain, with the rest looked up from reference TRBV7-2 and TRBJ1-2, is GAGVSQSPSNKVTEKGKDVELRCDPISGHTALYWYRQSLGQGLEFLIYFQGNSAPDKSGLPSDRFSAERTGGSVSTLTIQRTQQEDSAVYLCASSASGAPRGYTFGSGTRLTVV.

The genes are TRBV28 and TRBJ2-3; D not certain. The CDR3 runs to 14 residues. Trimming took 6 bases from V and 0 from J, leaving 10 bases between them. CDR1 is MDHEN, CDR2 SYDVKM, per germline. The CDR3 DNA follows: TGTGCCAGCAGCGGCTCCGGGAGCACAGATACGCAGTATTTT. Its translation: CASSGSGSTDTQYF.